This TCR beta chain was captured in a study of blood T cell repertoires in COVID-19. The length of the CDR3 is 20 residues. CDR1 is SGHVS and CDR2 is FNYEAQ in the germline V gene. Losses at the gene ends were 0 bases for V and 3 bases for J; bases not matched to a gene: 14. The recovered donors of Cohort 3 showed two negative PCRs, clearance, or symptom resolution. In the original analysis: By means of reference gene primer amplification, nucleated cell counts were estimated. Profiled with immunoSEQ multiplex PCR; TCRdb holds only in-frame clones, not every one. The V and J calls and clone size were taken over from that table, and D and trimming were inferred from the DNA. The table has approximately 210,000 clones, around 90% seen once.

The TCR sequence derives from a woman in her twenties or thirties who had recovered from COVID-19. This chain joins TRBV7-6 and TRBJ1-3, with 10 bases matching TRBD1. Sequencing was carried out using PBMCs or T cells enriched from blood (not recorded which). The DNA of the CDR3 is TGTGCCAGCAGCTTAGCGACAGGGGGCACAAGAATACCGGGTGGAAACACCATATATTTT. Encoded protein: CASSLATGGTRIPGGNTIYF.